The 13 T cell receptor beta chains reported below all come from one sample, sequenced in a study of blood T cell repertoires in COVID-19. Only in-frame clones appear in the TCRdb table, and some are missing; sequencing was by immunoSEQ multiplex PCR. The repertoire consists of some 240,000 clones, with about 83% occurring once and the leading ten covering about 1.6%. Sequenced input: peripheral blood. These receptors came from a woman aged 40 to 49 who had recovered from COVID-19.

The chain employs TRBV11-2 and TRBJ2-1, with TRBD1 matching 7 bases. The CDR3 spans 13 residues. Germline-derived CDR1 and CDR2 are SGHAT and FQNNGV. Trimming took 5 bases from V and 6 from J; bases not matched to a gene: 4. CDR3 in DNA: TGTGCCAGCAGCCAGGGACAGCTCAATGAGCAGTTCTTC. It encodes CASSQGQLNEQFF.

V gene TRBV30 combines with J gene TRBJ1-6; D is undetermined. The CDR3 totals 12 residues. Trimming left V 5 bases short and J 10 bases short, with 12 bases between. CDR1 and CDR2 (germline): GTSNPN, SVGIG (reference sequence). The chain's CDR3 is CAWRELGSPLHF. The CDR3, as DNA: TGTGCCTGGCGGGAACTCGGGTCACCCCTCCACTTT.

The chain links TRBV2 to TRBJ1-5, with D possibly being TRBD1 (5 bases). This CDR3 region has 16 residues. From germline, CDR1 is SNHLY and CDR2 FYNNEI. V shed 1 base and J shed 4 bases, with 14 bases lying between them. The CDR3 coding sequence is TGTGCCAGCAGTGAAGGGGGGGGGAGCGCAAATCAGCCCCAGCATTTT. It is translated as CASSEGGGSANQPQHF.

The rearrangement joins TRBV6-6 to TRBJ1-6; a weak D match, TRBD1 (5 bases). The germline gives CDR1 MNHNY, CDR2 SVGAGI (reference sequence). The CDR3 spans 16 residues. V lost 6 bases to trimming and J lost 7 bases, with 19 bases between them. CDR3 bases: TGTGCCAGCAGGGGGTCAGGGTCGTTTGGGAATTCACCCCTCCACTTT. It specifies CASRGSGSFGNSPLHF.

The rearrangement links TRBV28 to TRBJ2-1; 8 nucleotides agree with TRBD2. Germline lookup yields CDR1 MDHEN and CDR2 SYDVKM. The CDR3 is 14 amino acids. J lost 6 bases, V lost 7 bases, and 8 bases had no gene match. The CDR3 bases are TGTGCCAGCACCCACGGGGGGGCCAGCAATGAGCAGTTCTTC. It is translated as CASTHGGASNEQFF.

The rearrangement uses TRBV9 and TRBJ2-7; 9 bases are a match to TRBD2. The germline V gene encodes CDR1 SGDLS and CDR2 YYNGEE. This CDR3 has 15 residues. The V segment lost 0 bases and the J segment 3 bases; nucleotides outside the gene matches: 4. CDR3 sequence reads: CASSVEPSGVYEQYF. The CDR3 region has the DNA TGTGCCAGCAGCGTAGAACCTAGCGGGGTCTACGAGCAGTACTTC. The whole variable domain, filled in from reference TRBV9 and TRBJ2-7, reads DSGVTQTPKHLITATGQRVTLRCSPRSGDLSVYWYQQSLDQGLQFLIQYYNGEERAKGNILERFSAQQFPDLHSELNLSSLELGDSALYFCASSVEPSGVYEQYFGPGTRLTVT.

The genes are TRBV7-9 and TRBJ2-2; 7 bases line up with TRBD1. The CDR3 runs to 15 residues. Trimming removed 5 bases from V and 4 bases from J; junction bases left unmatched: 7. From germline, CDR1 is SEHNR and CDR2 FQNEAQ (reference sequence). The CDR3 here is CASSLRTGSTGELFF. The DNA for the CDR3 is TGTGCCAGCAGCCTTAGGACAGGATCCACCGGGGAGCTGTTTTTT.

This sequence joins TRBV6-5 and TRBJ2-2, with D possibly matching TRBD1 (6 bases). The CDR3 loop spans 16 amino acids. The V gene's germline CDR1 is MNHEY and CDR2 SVGAGI. Between the trimmed V and J ends, which lost 2 bases and 0 bases, there was a span of 10 bases. In DNA, the CDR3 is TGTGCCAGCAGTTACCGACAGGACCCGAACACCGGGGAGCTGTTTTTT. This translates into CASSYRQDPNTGELFF.

The chain joins TRBV5-1 to TRBJ1-2; 8 nucleotides agree with TRBD1. The V gene's germline CDR1 is SGHRS and CDR2 YFSETQ. With 0 bases clipped from V and 6 bases from J, the junction kept 4 bases outside the gene matches. This CDR3 has 14 residues. The CDR3 region has the DNA TGCGCCAGCAGCTTGGCGGGACAGGCCAATGGCTACACCTTC. This codes for CASSLAGQANGYTF.

The V and J genes are TRBV4-2 and TRBJ1-5; D unresolved. CDR1 is LGHNA and CDR2 is YNFKEQ in the germline V gene. The CDR3 totals 16 residues. V was shortened by 3 bases and J by 2 bases, with 14 bases between the two germline ends. The CDR3, as DNA: TGTGCCAGCAGCCAGCTTGTGGGCCCTGGCAATCAGCCCCAGCATTTT. Translating it yields CASSQLVGPGNQPQHF.

CDR3 sequence: CASSPSGHSSYEQYF. CDR3 DNA: TGTGCCAGCTCACCTAGTGGACACAGCTCCTACGAGCAGTACTTC. The rearrangement uses TRBV18 and TRBJ2-7; perhaps TRBD1 as D (5 bases). CDR1 and CDR2 (germline): KGHSH, LQKENI. The CDR3 is 15 amino acids. The germline V and J ends were trimmed by 3 bases and 0 bases, with 12 bases remaining between them.

This chain links TRBV2 with TRBJ2-1, with a tentative D call TRBD2 (7 bases). CDR1 is SNHLY and CDR2 is FYNNEI in the germline V gene. The CDR3 totals 14 residues. The V and J ends lost 6 bases and 3 bases respectively, with 12 bases between them. CDR3 amino acids: CASRGGGFYNEQFF. Written as DNA, the CDR3 is TGTGCCAGCAGGGGAGGGGGATTCTACAATGAGCAGTTCTTC.

This sequence joins TRBV12-3 or TRBV12-4 and TRBJ1-2; the D gene is possibly TRBD1 (6 bases). The CDR3 runs to 13 residues. Trimming took 5 bases from V and 6 from J, leaving 13 bases between them. As DNA, the CDR3 is TGTGCCAGCAGTCTGGCAGGGGCGCATGGCTACACCTTC. Its translation is CASSLAGAHGYTF.